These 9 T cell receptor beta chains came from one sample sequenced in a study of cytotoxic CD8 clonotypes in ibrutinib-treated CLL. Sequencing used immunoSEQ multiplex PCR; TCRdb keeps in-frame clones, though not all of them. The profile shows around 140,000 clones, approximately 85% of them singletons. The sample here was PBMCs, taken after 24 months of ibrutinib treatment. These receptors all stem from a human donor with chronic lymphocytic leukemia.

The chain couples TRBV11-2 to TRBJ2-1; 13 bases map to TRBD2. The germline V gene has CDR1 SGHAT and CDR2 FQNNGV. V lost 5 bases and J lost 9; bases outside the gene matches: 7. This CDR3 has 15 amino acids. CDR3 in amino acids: CASSPGTSGTVEQFF. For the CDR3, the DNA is TGTGCCAGCAGCCCCGGGACTAGCGGGACAGTTGAGCAGTTCTTC. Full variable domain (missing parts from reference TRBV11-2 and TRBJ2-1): EAGVAQSPRYKIIEKRQSVAFWCNPISGHATLYWYQQILGQGPKLLIQFQNNGVVDDSQLPKDRFSAERLKGVDSTLKIQPAKLEDSAVYLCASSPGTSGTVEQFFGPGTRLTVL.

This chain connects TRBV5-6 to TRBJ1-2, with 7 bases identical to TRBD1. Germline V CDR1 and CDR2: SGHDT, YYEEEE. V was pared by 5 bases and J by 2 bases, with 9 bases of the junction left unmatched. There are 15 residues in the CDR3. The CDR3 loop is CASSWGDSGNYGYTF. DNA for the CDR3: TGTGCCAGCAGTTGGGGGGACAGCGGAAACTATGGCTACACCTTC.

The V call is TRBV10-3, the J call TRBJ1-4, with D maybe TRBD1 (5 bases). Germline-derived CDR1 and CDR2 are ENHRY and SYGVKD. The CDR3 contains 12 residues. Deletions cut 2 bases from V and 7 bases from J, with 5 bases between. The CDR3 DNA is TGTGCCATCAGTGAGGACAGTGAAAAACTGTTTTTT. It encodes CAISEDSEKLFF.

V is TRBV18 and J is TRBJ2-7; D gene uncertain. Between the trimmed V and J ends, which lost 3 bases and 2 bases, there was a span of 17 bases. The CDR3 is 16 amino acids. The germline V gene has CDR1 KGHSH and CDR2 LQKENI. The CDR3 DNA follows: TGTGCCAGCTCACCCCTAACCTTGACTGCTACCTACGAGCAGTACTTC. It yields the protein CASSPLTLTATYEQYF. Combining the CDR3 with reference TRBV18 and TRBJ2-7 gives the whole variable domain NAGVMQNPRHLVRRRGQEARLRCSPMKGHSHVYWYRQLPEEGLKFMVYLQKENIIDESGMPKERFSAEFPKEGPSILRIQQVVRGDSAAYFCASSPLTLTATYEQYFGPGTRLTVT.

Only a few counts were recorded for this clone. In DNA, the CDR3 is TGTGCCAGTCTAGCGGGAGGCCCTCCCTCCTACAATGAGCAGTTCTTC. This translates into CASLAGGPPSYNEQFF. The chain couples TRBV19 to TRBJ2-1; 11 bases map to TRBD2. This CDR3 contains 16 residues. V shed 8 bases and J 0 bases; nucleotides not matched to a gene: 6. The germline gives CDR1 LNHDA, CDR2 SQIVND (reference sequence).

CDR3 sequence reads: CASSLGRTEAFF. The CDR3 region has the DNA TGTGCCAGCAGCTTGGGTAGGACTGAAGCTTTCTTT. The chain joins TRBV7-2 to TRBJ1-1, with D uncertain. Per the germline V gene, CDR1 is SGHTA and CDR2 is FQGNSA. This CDR3 has 12 residues. Deletions cut 3 bases from V and 5 bases from J, with 7 bases between.

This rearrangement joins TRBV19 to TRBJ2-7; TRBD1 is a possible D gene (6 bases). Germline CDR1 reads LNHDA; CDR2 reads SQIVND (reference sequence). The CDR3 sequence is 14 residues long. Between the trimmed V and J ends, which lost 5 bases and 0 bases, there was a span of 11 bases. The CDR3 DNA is TGTGCCAGTAGTTCAGGGGATCCCTCCTACGAGCAGTACTTC. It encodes CASSSGDPSYEQYF.

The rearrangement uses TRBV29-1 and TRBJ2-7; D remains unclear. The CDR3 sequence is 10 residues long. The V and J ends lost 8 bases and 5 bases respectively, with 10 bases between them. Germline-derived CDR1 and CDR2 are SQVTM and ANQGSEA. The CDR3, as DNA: TGCAGCCTCTGTCGACACGAGCAGTACTTC. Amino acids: CSLCRHEQYF.

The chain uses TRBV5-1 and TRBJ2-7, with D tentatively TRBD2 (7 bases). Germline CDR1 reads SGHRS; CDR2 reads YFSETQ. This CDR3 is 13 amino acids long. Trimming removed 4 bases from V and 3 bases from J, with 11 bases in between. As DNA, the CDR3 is TGCGCCAGCAGCCAGGGGAGGGACTACGAGCAGTACTTC. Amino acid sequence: CASSQGRDYEQYF.